The 9 T cell receptor beta chains in this list originate from one sample, sequenced in a study of blood T cell repertoires in COVID-19. Profiling relied on immunoSEQ multiplex PCR, and the TCRdb table lists in-frame clones only, not all of them. The sample lists about 160,000 clones, 85% occurring once. Material for sequencing was peripheral blood. These TCRs come from a woman aged 60-75 years with COVID-19, enrolled during active disease.

V usage is TRBV3-1 (or the pseudogene TRBV3-2) and J usage is TRBJ1-1; unclear D gene. CDR1 is LGHDT and CDR2 is YNNKEL in the germline V gene (reference sequence). The CDR3 covers 15 residues. V dropped 4 bases and J dropped 7 bases, with 19 bases sitting between them. The CDR3 protein is CASSPWTLEEGEAFF. CDR3 DNA sequence: TGTGCCAGCAGCCCCTGGACCCTCGAAGAGGGTGAAGCTTTCTTT.

CDR3 in amino acids: CASSPTSLRDSNYGYTF. The CDR3 DNA is TGTGCCAGCAGCCCGACATCTCTTCGGGACAGCAACTATGGCTACACCTTC. V and J are TRBV11-2 and TRBJ1-2; 7 nucleotides align to TRBD1. The V gene's germline CDR1 is SGHAT and CDR2 FQNNGV. CDR3 length equals 17 residues. Trimming cost V 5 bases and J 2 bases; bases outside gene matches: 14.

This rearrangement joins TRBV29-1 to TRBJ1-1, with D possibly being TRBD1 (6 bases). Deletions cut 0 bases from V and 6 bases from J, with 17 bases between. Germline V gene sequence: CDR1 SQVTM, CDR2 ANQGSEA. The CDR3 runs to 15 residues. The CDR3 DNA sequence: TGCAGCGTTGAAGACAGCGCCGGGACAAATCCTGAAGCTTTCTTT. Translated, it gives CSVEDSAGTNPEAFF.

In this sample, this clone turned up a few times. The chain recombines TRBV19 with TRBJ1-6; 7 bases line up with TRBD1. CDR3 length equals 14 residues. The trim removed 4 bases at V and 6 bases at J, leaving 3 bases unmatched. Germline lookup yields CDR1 LNHDA and CDR2 SQIVND (reference sequence). The CDR3 here is CASSTGTVNSPLHF. The CDR3 coding sequence is TGTGCCAGTAGTACTGGGACAGTTAATTCACCCCTCCACTTT.

The chain has TRBV9 and TRBJ2-1; no definite D call. Germline-derived CDR1 and CDR2 are SGDLS and YYNGEE. V lost 1 base to trimming and J lost 6 bases, with 11 bases between them. The CDR3 runs to 14 residues. CDR3 in amino acids: CASSVTGLTNEQFF. The CDR3 coding sequence is TGTGCCAGCAGCGTAACTGGGCTTACCAATGAGCAGTTCTTC.

The J gene is TRBJ1-1, the V gene TRBV15, with D perhaps matching TRBD1 (5 bases). This CDR3 spans 14 amino acids. V lost 6 bases, J lost 2 bases, and 13 bases lay in between. Germline V gene lookup returns CDR1 LNHNV and CDR2 YYDKDF (reference sequence). The DNA of the CDR3 is TGTGCCACCAGTGACACGGGGGGAAACACTGAAGCTTTCTTT. The encoded protein is CATSDTGGNTEAFF.

This chain uses TRBV19 with TRBJ2-1; D possibly corresponds to TRBD2 (5 bases). Trimming took off 3 bases at V and 4 bases at J, with 13 bases between the two ends. Germline V lookup: CDR1 LNHDA, CDR2 SQIVND (reference sequence). The CDR3 has 15 residues. The CDR3 region has the DNA TGTGCCAGTAGTATGGAGGTTGGAACATACAATGAGCAGTTCTTC. Protein: CASSMEVGTYNEQFF.

The chain couples TRBV2 to TRBJ2-1; a possible D gene is TRBD2 (6 bases). Trimming took 5 bases from V and 5 from J, leaving 10 bases between them. CDR3 size: 13 residues. Looked up from germline, CDR1 is SNHLY and CDR2 is FYNNEI. CDR3: CASSSRTNNEQFF. The CDR3, as DNA: TGTGCCAGCAGTTCTCGGACTAACAATGAGCAGTTCTTC.

The J gene is TRBJ2-7, the V gene TRBV7-3; D may be TRBD1 (5 bases). The CDR3 totals 16 residues. In germline, CDR1 is SGHTA, CDR2 FQGTGA. The V gene lost 2 bases and the J gene lost 0 bases, with 14 bases spanning the gap. The CDR3 here is CASSLQTVTTSYEQYF. The DNA of the CDR3 is TGTGCCAGCAGCTTACAGACAGTTACTACCTCCTACGAGCAGTACTTC.